This TCR beta chain was captured by sequencing in a study of T cell repertoires in cytomegalovirus infection (dated by TCRdb to about 2019). For the wider study: The HLA type of each donor mattered for the analysis, because public TCR beta signatures pointed to carriage of CMV infection along with the matching HLA type. Summary of the overall study and its limitations: The ex vivo response was dominated by HLA-C-restricted CMV-specific TCR beta clonotypes, which also provided the single most frequent clonotype in two of eight donors. In both this cohort and an independent roughly 400-donor cohort, the cumulative frequency of public TCR beta family members distinguished carriers of CMV infection plus the relevant HLA type.

Instrument on record: Illumina HiSeq 1500. The raw public data were reprocessed by TCRdb itself: fastp quality trimming at Q25, MiXCR clonotype calling, in-frame beta chains only. Here each entry gathers all rows of one CDR3 protein and keeps the most common genes and DNA. Recorded for this sample are some 700,000 distinct CDR3 sequences; approximately 40% of them occurred a single time. Roughly 2.8% of the sample comes from the top ten. A remark on this clonotype: The specificity of this receptor is unknown. No much larger clone exists at a distance of one base, and base qualities are not known.

Counted from cysteine to phenylalanine, this CDR3 has 17 amino acids. This entry keeps only the CDR3 DNA: 51 bases, framed from base 1. According to the germline V gene, CDR1 reads SGDLS and CDR2 reads YYNGEE. The V end loses 4 bases and the J end loses 2 bases, and a stretch of 20 bases separates them. Material for sequencing was PBMCs. Recombination joined TRBV9 with TRBJ2-3; matching of 6 bases hints at TRBD1 as the D gene. The sequence was obtained from a human donor in good health (CMV status not recorded). Some clones in this sample may be carry-over from other donors' samples. The nucleotide sequence reads as follows: TGTGCCAGCAGCTTCCCCCGGAGGCAGGGGAACACAGATACGCAGTATTTT. Protein translation: CASSFPRRQGNTDTQYF.